The 24 T cell receptor beta chains given below trace back to one sample, sequenced in a study of blood T cell repertoires in COVID-19. The method was immunoSEQ multiplex PCR; TCRdb's version includes in-frame clones alone and lacks a portion of them. The table lists 300,000 to 350,000 clones, approximately 92% of them singletons. Sequences were obtained from peripheral blood. The receptors here all came from a woman younger than 45 with COVID-19, enrolled during active disease.

The gene calls are TRBV19 and TRBJ2-1, with TRBD2 as a possible D gene (5 bases). Trimming left V 5 bases short and J 4 bases short, with 21 bases between. There are 17 residues in the CDR3. CDR1 LNHDA and CDR2 SQIVND come from the germline V gene (reference sequence). DNA for the CDR3: TGTGCCAGTAGTCCCCGGGGTCCGATAGGCGGTTACAATGAGCAGTTCTTC. It specifies CASSPRGPIGGYNEQFF.

The V and J genes are TRBV7-9 and TRBJ1-1; possibly TRBD1 for D (5 bases). Trimming took 1 base from V and 5 from J, leaving 14 bases between them. Germline assignment: CDR1 SEHNR and CDR2 FQNEAQ (reference sequence). This CDR3 is built from 15 residues. The CDR3 spells CASSLVVGVGTEAFF. The DNA for the CDR3 is TGTGCCAGCAGCTTAGTCGTAGGGGTAGGGACTGAAGCTTTCTTT.

This chain connects TRBV28 to TRBJ1-2; D is ambiguous. V was shortened by 2 bases and J by 8 bases, with 6 bases between the two germline ends. The CDR3 has 11 residues. Germline values: CDR1 MDHEN, CDR2 SYDVKM. The CDR3 loop reads CASSLEGGYTF. Written as DNA, the CDR3 is TGTGCCAGCAGTTTAGAGGGAGGCTACACCTTC.

This clone was detected many times. V gene TRBV6-2 or TRBV6-3 combines with J gene TRBJ2-7, with D possibly being TRBD2 (6 bases). CDR1 and CDR2 from the germline V gene are MNHEY and SVGEGT. The CDR3 loop spans 13 amino acids. Trimming took off 5 bases at V and 4 bases at J, with 12 bases between the two ends. CDR3 loop: CASSQREMYEQYF. The CDR3 DNA is TGTGCCAGCAGTCAACGGGAGATGTACGAGCAGTACTTC.

The CDR3 here is CASSLGQGGWNSPLHF. DNA for the CDR3: TGTGCCAGCAGCCTCGGACAGGGCGGCTGGAATTCACCCCTCCACTTT. The gene calls are TRBV3-1 (or the pseudogene TRBV3-2) and TRBJ1-6; 8 bases fit TRBD1. V gave up 4 bases and J gave up 7 bases; unmatched junction bases: 9. This CDR3 spans 16 amino acids. The germline V gene encodes CDR1 LGHDT and CDR2 YNNKEL (reference sequence).

The chain links TRBV28 to TRBJ1-1; D remains ambiguous. Trimming removed 5 bases at V and 2 bases at J, with 3 bases between. The CDR3 runs 11 residues. The germline V gene has CDR1 MDHEN and CDR2 SYDVKM. CDR3 nucleotide sequence: TGTGCCAGCAGTCAAAACACTGAAGCTTTCTTT. Its translation: CASSQNTEAFF.

The chain has TRBV10-1 and TRBJ1-1, with 7 bases identical to TRBD1. Germline V gene data show CDR1 as WNHNN and CDR2 as SYGVQD (reference sequence). This CDR3 is built from 15 residues. V lost 2 bases, J lost 3 bases, and 6 bases stayed unmatched. In nucleotides, the CDR3 is TGCGCCAGCAGTGAGAAGCGACAGGGCGACACTGAAGCTTTCTTT. Translating gives CASSEKRQGDTEAFF.

This chain joins TRBV6-2 or TRBV6-3 and TRBJ2-1; 11 bases are shared with TRBD2. V shed 3 bases and J 8 bases; nucleotides not matched to a gene: 6. Germline V gives CDR1 MNHEY, CDR2 SVGEGT. This CDR3 region has 15 residues. Here the CDR3 DNA reads TGTGCCAGCAGTTATCCCGGGACTAGCGGCGATGAGCAGTTCTTC. It codes for CASSYPGTSGDEQFF.

J is TRBJ1-2 and V is TRBV27; perhaps TRBD1 as D (6 bases). Germline CDR1 reads MNHEY; CDR2 reads SMNVEV (reference sequence). The V gene lost 8 bases and the J gene lost 5 bases, with 18 bases spanning the gap. The CDR3 length is 14 residues. CDR3 sequence (DNA): TGTGCCAGCTCCCTTACAGGGCAGCTATATGGCTACACCTTC. Translating it yields CASSLTGQLYGYTF.

The genes are TRBV13 and TRBJ2-1; 8 bases fit TRBD2. Trimming cost V 0 bases and J 3 bases; bases outside gene matches: 1. Germline lookup yields CDR1 PRHDT and CDR2 FYEKMQ (reference sequence). The CDR3 contains 15 residues. The CDR3 sequence: CASSLGAGDYNEQFF. CDR3 in DNA: TGTGCCAGCAGCTTAGGAGCGGGGGACTACAATGAGCAGTTCTTC.

The CDR3 is CASSNVGSSYEQYF. As DNA, the CDR3 is TGTGCCAGCAGCAATGTCGGGAGCTCCTACGAGCAGTACTTC. This chain links TRBV13 with TRBJ2-7; D may be TRBD2 (6 bases). The CDR3 has 14 amino acids. Trimming stripped 5 bases from V and 0 bases from J, with 11 bases between. Germline lookup yields CDR1 PRHDT and CDR2 FYEKMQ (reference sequence).

A word on this clone: Mismatch with germline at one junction end may stem from a read error. This sequence joins TRBV5-1 and TRBJ2-7; TRBD1 matches 10 bases. The CDR3 loop spans 15 amino acids. Per the germline V gene, CDR1 is SGHRS and CDR2 is YFSETQ. CDR3 in amino acids: CASSLGGTGDYEQYF. The CDR3 DNA reads TGCGCCAGCAGTTTGGGGGGGACAGGGGACTACGAGCAGTACTTC.

This chain joins TRBV2 and TRBJ2-7; D perhaps matches TRBD2 (7 bases). CDR3 length: 15 amino acids. V dropped 6 bases and J dropped 9 bases, with 24 bases sitting between them. In germline, CDR1 is SNHLY, CDR2 FYNNEI. The CDR3 DNA reads TGTGCCAGCAGGGGGGGGCTAGCGGCCATGAAGGGGCAGTACTTC. Translated: CASRGGLAAMKGQYF.

Here the CDR3 reads CASSASPQGAEAFF. CDR3 coding DNA: TGTGCCAGCAGCGCATCTCCGCAGGGGGCTGAAGCTTTCTTT. The chain carries TRBV9 and TRBJ1-1, with 7 bases matching TRBD1. V lost 3 bases, J lost 6 bases, and 8 bases stayed unmatched. Germline values: CDR1 SGDLS, CDR2 YYNGEE. This CDR3 has 14 amino acids.

The chain joins TRBV5-1 to TRBJ1-4; 10 bases match TRBD1. Trimming took 4 bases from V and 8 from J; bases not matched to a gene: 5. Germline-derived CDR1 and CDR2 are SGHRS and YFSETQ. The CDR3 totals 14 residues. CDR3 residues: CASSPGTGDEKLFF. The CDR3 nucleotides are TGCGCCAGCAGCCCCGGGACAGGGGACGAAAAACTGTTTTTT. Full variable domain (missing parts from reference TRBV5-1 and TRBJ1-4): KAGVTQTPRYLIKTRGQQVTLSCSPISGHRSVSWYQQTPGQGLQFLFEYFSETQRNKGNFPGRFSGRQFSNSRSEMNVSTLELGDSALYLCASSPGTGDEKLFFGSGTQLSVL.

The chain combines TRBV28 with TRBJ2-7; the D is unclear. Deletions cut 6 bases from V and 5 bases from J, with 17 bases between. The CDR3 totals 14 residues. Germline V lookup: CDR1 MDHEN, CDR2 SYDVKM. The CDR3 region is CASSPSARGNEQYF. DNA of the CDR3: TGTGCCAGCAGCCCCTCGGCTAGAGGAAACGAGCAGTACTTC. Drawing the rest from reference TRBV28 and TRBJ2-7, the complete variable domain is DVKVTQSSRYLVKRTGEKVFLECVQDMDHENMFWYRQDPGLGLRLIYFSYDVKMKEKGDIPEGYSVSREKKERFSLILESASTNQTSMYLCASSPSARGNEQYFGPGTRLTVT.

The chain employs TRBV11-2 and TRBJ2-5, with 12 bases that match TRBD1. The V segment lost 4 bases and the J segment 5 bases; nucleotides outside the gene matches: 8. Germline assignment: CDR1 SGHAT and CDR2 FQNNGV. The CDR3 runs 16 residues. CDR3 nucleotide sequence: TGTGCCAGCAGCTCTAGGGGGACAGGGGGCGCGGAGACCCAGTACTTC. Amino acids: CASSSRGTGGAETQYF.

The chain couples TRBV11-2 to TRBJ1-1; 8 bases map to TRBD1. V lost 5 bases and J lost 10; bases outside the gene matches: 9. Germline CDR1 is SGHAT and CDR2 is FQNNGV. The CDR3 spans 13 residues. In DNA form, the CDR3 reads TGTGCCAGCAGCGCTTACCAGGGGGCCCGAGCTTTCTTT. This gives the protein CASSAYQGARAFF.

This clone was found a few times. This chain uses TRBV7-9 with TRBJ2-7; 13 bases are a match to TRBD2. Germline CDR1 reads SEHNR; CDR2 reads FQNEAQ (reference sequence). V lost 5 bases and J lost 9; bases outside the gene matches: 10. This CDR3 comprises 15 residues. The CDR3 loop reads CASSPRTSGSTVQYF. DNA of the CDR3: TGTGCCAGCAGCCCAAGGACTAGCGGGAGTACGGTGCAGTACTTC.

The chain links TRBV15 to TRBJ1-1; D not resolved. Per germline, CDR1 LNHNV and CDR2 YYDKDF (reference sequence). The CDR3 is 15 amino acids. The V and J ends lost 0 bases and 1 base respectively, with 9 bases between them. The CDR3 DNA sequence: TGTGCCACCAGCAGAGATCAAAGCACGAACACTGAAGCTTTCTTT. Its translation is CATSRDQSTNTEAFF.

The rearrangement joins TRBV28 to TRBJ2-3; 7 bases agree with TRBD2. The CDR3 totals 14 residues. V trimming: 0 bases; J trimming: 4 bases; junction bases outside the gene matches: 1. Germline CDR1 and CDR2: MDHEN and SYDVKM. The DNA for the CDR3 is TGTGCCAGCAGTTTATGGGGGGGGGCAGATACGCAGTATTTT. Protein product: CASSLWGGADTQYF.

V gene TRBV10-1 combines with J gene TRBJ2-5; D is unclear. The V and J ends lost 10 bases and 5 bases respectively, with 17 bases between them. The CDR3 covers 13 residues. Germline V gene sequence: CDR1 WNHNN, CDR2 SYGVQD (reference sequence). CDR3 protein: CATVDLLGETQYF. In nucleotides, the CDR3 is TGCGCCACCGTCGACTTGCTTGGGGAGACCCAGTACTTC.

The V and J genes are TRBV13 and TRBJ1-6; the D gene is possibly TRBD1 (5 bases). In germline, CDR1 is PRHDT, CDR2 FYEKMQ (reference sequence). The V end was cut by 5 bases, the J end by 9 bases, with 14 bases between. CDR3 length equals 14 residues. Written as DNA, the CDR3 is TGTGCCAGCAGCAACTGGATGGGGGGTTCACCCCTCCACTTT. It encodes CASSNWMGGSPLHF.

The rearrangement joins TRBV28 to TRBJ1-2; 7 bases line up with TRBD1. Trimming took 1 base from V and 2 from J; bases not matched to a gene: 7. Germline V gene sequence: CDR1 MDHEN, CDR2 SYDVKM. The CDR3 is 16 amino acids. As DNA, the CDR3 is TGTGCCAGCAGTTTATTGGGACAGCTTGGAAACTATGGCTACACCTTC. As protein: CASSLLGQLGNYGYTF.